Listed below are T cell receptor beta chains from one sample, sequenced in a study of cytomegalovirus exposure and HLA in healthy donors. Profiling relied on immunoSEQ multiplex PCR, and the TCRdb table lists in-frame clones only, not all of them. Of about 65,000 clones in the sample, 60% to 65% were seen once. Sequenced: PBMCs. All receptors come from a man aged 25 to 40 in good health and CMV-seronegative. CDR3s include the opening cysteine and the closing phenylalanine or tryptophan. A D gene is named only where the DNA matches it firmly. Clone size is shown for a subset of rows, as once, few, many or a class of expanded clone.

d_call | j_call | v_call | clone_size | cdr3_aa | cdr3_nt
. | TRBJ2-7 | TRBV4-1 | . | CASSPLLDSHPYEQYF | TGCGCCAGCAGCCCTTTGCTGGACAGCCATCCCTACGAGCAGTACTTC
TRBD1 | TRBJ1-6 | TRBV6-1 | few | CASIVRDSNSPLHF | TGTGCCAGCATAGTTCGGGACAGTAATTCACCCCTCCACTTT
. | TRBJ2-1 | TRBV13 | . | CASSLGRGDEQFF | TGTGCCAGCAGCTTAGGCAGGGGCGATGAGCAGTTCTTC
TRBD2 | TRBJ2-5 | TRBV5-1 | . | CASSSLAGGIETQYF | TGCGCCAGCAGCAGCCTAGCGGGGGGAATAGAGACCCAGTACTTC
TRBD2 | TRBJ2-1 | TRBV6-5 | . | CASSQRGSSYNEQFF | TGTGCCAGCAGCCAGCGGGGGAGCTCCTACAATGAGCAGTTCTTC
TRBD1 | TRBJ1-2 | TRBV2 | . | CASGYAPGQINYGYTF | TGTGCCAGCGGCTATGCTCCGGGACAGATTAACTATGGCTACACCTTC
. | TRBJ1-6 | TRBV14 | . | CASSLMFSYNSPLHF | TGTGCCAGCAGCCTCATGTTCTCCTATAATTCACCCCTCCACTTT
TRBD1 | TRBJ1-2 | TRBV7-9 | . | CASRLGQADGYTF | TGTGCCAGCAGGTTGGGACAGGCGGACGGCTACACCTTC
. | TRBJ2-3 | TRBV7-2 | . | CASSLGVGVDTQYF | TGTGCCAGCAGCTTAGGGGTCGGAGTTGATACGCAGTATTTT
TRBD1 | TRBJ1-2 | TRBV20-1 | . | CSATTGAGYTF | TGCAGTGCAACCACAGGGGCCGGCTACACCTTC
. | TRBJ1-2 | TRBV12-5 | . | CASGPDGRGASYGYTF | TGTGCTAGTGGTCCGGATGGGCGGGGCGCCAGTTATGGCTACACCTTC
. | TRBJ1-1 | TRBV2 | . | CASRAGSGTEAFF | TGTGCCAGCAGGGCAGGAAGCGGCACTGAAGCTTTCTTT
. | TRBJ2-5 | TRBV27 | few | CASSLSRAKTQYF | TGTGCCAGCAGTTTATCGCGGGCAAAGACCCAGTACTTC
TRBD1 | TRBJ1-1 | TRBV29-1 | . | CSFTQGDGTEAFF | TGCAGCTTTACCCAGGGGGACGGCACTGAAGCTTTCTTT
. | TRBJ2-1 | TRBV4-1 | once | CASSQGYGNAVYNEQFF | TGCGCCAGCAGCCAAGGATACGGCAACGCGGTCTACAATGAGCAGTTCTTC
. | TRBJ1-2 | TRBV12-5 | . | CASGSKPGAAYYGYTF | TGTGCTAGTGGTTCCAAGCCTGGGGCGGCCTACTATGGCTACACCTTC
TRBD1 | TRBJ1-2 | TRBV19 | . | CASSRTGVAEAYGYTF | TGTGCCAGTAGTAGGACAGGGGTGGCGGAAGCATATGGCTACACCTTC
TRBD1 | TRBJ2-7 | TRBV30 | . | CAWSVGTGGTYEQYF | TGTGCCTGGAGTGTAGGGACAGGGGGAACCTACGAGCAGTACTTC
TRBD1 | TRBJ1-1 | TRBV18 | few | CASSLRTGENTEAFF | TGTGCCAGCTCACTCCGGACAGGGGAGAACACTGAAGCTTTCTTT
. | TRBJ1-5 | TRBV6-1 | . | CASTASGDSNQPQHF | TGTGCCAGCACCGCATCCGGGGATAGCAATCAGCCCCAGCATTTT
TRBD2 | TRBJ2-1 | TRBV7-9 | . | CASSLNPPGGQFF | TGTGCCAGCAGCTTAAATCCACCGGGGGGTCAGTTCTTC
. | TRBJ1-2 | TRBV2 | . | CASSSQVAGYTF | TGTGCCAGCAGTTCACAGGTGGCTGGCTACACCTTC
. | TRBJ2-1 | TRBV11-2 | . | CASSLDINNEQFF | TGTGCCAGCAGCTTAGACATCAACAATGAGCAGTTCTTC
TRBD1 | TRBJ1-4 | TRBV27 | . | CASRYRGEKLFF | TGTGCCAGCAGATACAGGGGTGAAAAACTGTTTTTT
TRBD1 | TRBJ1-6 | TRBV5-4 | once | CASSSNTGGDSPLHF | TGTGCCAGCAGCTCCAATACAGGGGGGGATTCACCCCTCCACTTT
. | TRBJ2-5 | TRBV5-4 | . | CASQGEVETQYF | TGTGCCAGCCAAGGGGAGGTCGAGACCCAGTACTTC
. | TRBJ1-6 | TRBV10-3 | . | CAISESGEYYNSPLHF | TGTGCCATCAGTGAGTCCGGGGAGTATTATAATTCACCCCTCCACTTT
TRBD1 | TRBJ1-2 | TRBV6-6 | few | CASSYSKGAHGYTF | TGTGCCAGCAGTTACTCGAAGGGGGCTCATGGCTACACCTTC
. | TRBJ1-3 | TRBV5-1 | . | CASSLAMQAVSGNTIYF | TGCGCCAGCAGCTTGGCCATGCAGGCCGTCTCTGGAAACACCATATATTTT
TRBD1 | TRBJ1-4 | TRBV30 | . | CAQTGTVGKLFF | TGTGCCCAGACCGGGACAGTGGGAAAACTGTTTTTT
TRBD2 | TRBJ2-2 | TRBV30 | . | CAWSGDYRWTSGGRGGELFF | TGTGCCTGGAGTGGAGACTATAGGTGGACTAGCGGGGGCCGAGGCGGGGAGCTGTTTTTT
TRBD2 | TRBJ2-7 | TRBV10-3 | . | CAIRASGTSGGLSSYEQYF | TGTGCCATCAGGGCCTCCGGGACTAGCGGGGGGCTCAGCTCCTACGAGCAGTACTTC
TRBD1 | TRBJ1-1 | TRBV6-1 | . | CASSGLTGQGTEAFF | TGTGCCAGCAGTGGGCTAACAGGACAGGGAACTGAAGCTTTCTTT
TRBD2 | TRBJ2-5 | TRBV27 | . | CASGLANEETQYF | TGTGCCAGCGGACTAGCGAATGAAGAGACCCAGTACTTC
TRBD2 | TRBJ2-3 | TRBV7-7 | . | CASSLGTSGGLTDTQYF | TGTGCCAGCAGCTTAGGGACTAGCGGAGGGCTCACAGATACGCAGTATTTT
. | TRBJ1-4 | TRBV7-6 | . | CASSLLGGGNEKLFF | TGTGCCAGCAGCTTACTTGGGGGGGGCAATGAAAAACTGTTTTTT
. | TRBJ2-5 | TRBV6-1 | . | CASSEGLQRRQTQYF | TGTGCCAGCAGTGAAGGACTACAACGGAGGCAGACCCAGTACTTC
. | TRBJ1-1 | TRBV29-1 | . | CSVEGQGLFGDTEAFF | TGCAGCGTTGAAGGGCAGGGTCTATTTGGGGACACTGAAGCTTTCTTT
TRBD1 | TRBJ1-6 | TRBV25-1 | . | CASWTGVWNSPLHF | TGTGCCAGCTGGACAGGGGTCTGGAATTCACCCCTCCACTTT
TRBD1 | TRBJ2-3 | TRBV29-1 | . | CSVNNRGATDTQYF | TGCAGCGTTAATAACAGGGGGGCCACAGATACGCAGTATTTT
TRBD2 | TRBJ2-7 | TRBV4-1 | few | CASSQLSGGSLEQYF | TGCGCCAGCAGCCAACTGTCGGGGGGATCATTGGAGCAGTACTTC
. | TRBJ1-2 | TRBV4-1 | once | CASSQDRGGGYTF | TGCGCCAGCAGCCAAGATCGGGGGGGAGGCTACACCTTC
TRBD2 | TRBJ2-3 | TRBV7-9 | . | CASSLVLAGVTDTQYF | TGTGCCAGCAGCTTAGTGCTAGCGGGGGTTACAGATACGCAGTATTTT
. | TRBJ2-7 | TRBV5-1 | few | CASSLAQGSYEQYF | TGCGCCAGCAGCTTGGCCCAGGGCTCCTACGAGCAGTACTTC
TRBD2 | TRBJ2-3 | TRBV2 | . | CASRASSGGGDPQYF | TGTGCCAGCAGAGCTTCTAGCGGGGGAGGAGACCCGCAGTATTTT
TRBD1 | TRBJ1-1 | TRBV9 | . | CASSPLQGENTEAFF | TGTGCCAGCAGCCCCCTACAGGGGGAGAACACTGAAGCTTTCTTT